One and the same sample provided the 5 T cell receptor beta chains below, sequenced in a study of T cell responses to AZD1222 COVID-19 vaccine. Data came from immunoSEQ multiplex PCR; TCRdb stores just in-frame clones and leaves some out. The table lists 110,000 to 150,000 clones, 88% of them singletons. The material sequenced was peripheral blood, taken 28 days after the second AZD1222 dose. These receptors were taken from an adult who received the AZD1222 COVID-19 vaccine.

The V gene is TRBV5-6, the J gene TRBJ2-3, with D tentatively TRBD1 (5 bases). CDR1 and CDR2 (germline): SGHDT, YYEEEE. The CDR3 consists of 15 residues. With 2 bases removed from V and 1 base from J, the gap between germline ends came to 11 bases. In nucleotides, the CDR3 is TGTGCCAGCAGCTTTGGTCAGGGCCGCACAGATACGCAGTATTTT. It translates to CASSFGQGRTDTQYF.

The chain has TRBV28 and TRBJ1-5; 9 positions match TRBD1. The CDR3 length is 14 residues. The germline gives CDR1 MDHEN, CDR2 SYDVKM. J was trimmed by 7 bases and V by 6 bases; bases with no gene match: 7. In nucleotides, the CDR3 is TGTGCCAGCAGACCAACAGGGGGCGAACAGCCCCAGCATTTT. This gives the protein CASRPTGGEQPQHF.

The chain links TRBV19 to TRBJ2-1; the match to TRBD2 covers 11 bases. From germline, CDR1 is LNHDA and CDR2 SQIVND (reference sequence). This CDR3 spans 16 amino acids. J gave up 6 bases and V 10 bases, and 14 bases lay outside the gene matches. In nucleotides, the CDR3 is TGTGCCACCGCTGATGCCGGGACTAGCGGCTCCAATGAGCAGTTCTTC. The encoded protein is CATADAGTSGSNEQFF.

The CDR3 here is CASSLGASGSYNEQFF. As DNA, the CDR3 is TGTGCCAGCAGCTTAGGGGCTAGCGGGAGCTACAATGAGCAGTTCTTC. The chain links TRBV7-6 to TRBJ2-1; 10 bases agree with TRBD2. CDR3 length: 16 amino acids. Looked up from germline, CDR1 is SGHVS and CDR2 is FNYEAQ. V shed 1 base, J shed 3 bases, and the junction held 3 bases outside the gene matches.

This clone was counted between two and nine times. The chain uses TRBV19 and TRBJ2-1; 7 bases agree with TRBD1. V lost 6 bases and J lost 9; bases outside the gene matches: 8. The CDR3 is made up of 13 amino acids. Looked up from germline, CDR1 is LNHDA and CDR2 is SQIVND (reference sequence). CDR3 in amino acids: CASSNQGEGEQFF. The CDR3 bases are TGTGCCAGTAGCAATCAGGGGGAAGGTGAGCAGTTCTTC.